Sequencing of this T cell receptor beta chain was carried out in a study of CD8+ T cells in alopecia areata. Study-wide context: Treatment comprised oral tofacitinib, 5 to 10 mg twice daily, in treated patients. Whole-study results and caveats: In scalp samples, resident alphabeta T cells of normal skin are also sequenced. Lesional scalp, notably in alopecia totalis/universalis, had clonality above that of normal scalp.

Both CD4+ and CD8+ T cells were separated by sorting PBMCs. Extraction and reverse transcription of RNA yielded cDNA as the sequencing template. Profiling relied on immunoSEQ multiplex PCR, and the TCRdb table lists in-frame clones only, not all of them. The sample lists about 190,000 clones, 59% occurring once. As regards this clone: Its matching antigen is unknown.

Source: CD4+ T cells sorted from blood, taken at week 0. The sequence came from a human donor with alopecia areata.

CDR3 coding DNA: TGCAGCGTTGACAGGGCGGATGAGCAGTTCTTC. Protein: CSVDRADEQFF. V usage is TRBV29-1 and J usage is TRBJ2-1; maybe TRBD1 (5 bases). Germline V lookup: CDR1 SQVTM, CDR2 ANQGSEA. The germline V and J ends were trimmed by 3 bases and 8 bases, with 8 bases remaining between them. CDR3 length: 11 amino acids.